This T cell receptor (beta chain) was sequenced during a study of CD8 T cells in Susac syndrome. With random hexamers, reverse transcription was performed on about 0.5 to 1 ug of RNA. An immunoSEQ multiplex PCR amplified TCR beta CDR3 over 54 Vbeta and 13 Jbeta. From the immunoSEQ multiplex PCR reads, TCRdb called clonotypes with MiXCR, one entry per CDR3 protein. The sample carries some 70,000 distinct CDR3 sequences, around 95% recorded once. Deletions cut 2 bases from V and 1 base from J, with 14 bases between. The germline CDR1 and CDR2 sequences are MNHEY and SVGEGT. This CDR3 is built from 16 residues. From blood CD8+ and CD4+ T cells, TCR beta sequences were generated.

This chain joins TRBV6-2 or TRBV6-3 and TRBJ1-1; TRBD1 might be the D (5 bases). This TCR was recovered from a human donor with multiple sclerosis. Sequencing used CD8+ T cells from PBMCs. The CDR3 here is CASSYLVVQGNTEAFF. The CDR3 DNA reads TGTGCCAGCAGTTACCTCGTTGTCCAGGGGAACACTGAAGCTTTCTTT.